These T cell receptor beta chains were read from a single sample in a study of T cell responses to AZD1222 COVID-19 vaccine. Some clones are missing from TCRdb's copy, which holds only in-frame ones; the method was immunoSEQ multiplex PCR. The sample contains 120,000 to 150,000 clones, around 92% of which appear only once. The material was peripheral blood, obtained on day 0 of AZD1222 vaccination. These receptors all come from an adult in good health. The CDR3 runs from the conserved cysteine through the conserved F or W. The order of the fields is clone size, V gene, J gene, D gene, CDR3 length, CDR3 protein, CDR3 DNA. D genes are given only for firm matches. Expanded clones get a size class; other rows say once, few or many, or leave the size out.

>NA|TRBV19|TRBJ2-1|TRBD2|15
CASSPGGSSYNEQFF
TGTGCCAGTAGCCCCGGCGGGAGCTCCTACAATGAGCAGTTCTTC
>NA|TRBV27|TRBJ2-1|NA|16
CASSLRGGDYYNEQFF
TGTGCCAGCAGTTTAAGGGGGGGGGACTACTACAATGAGCAGTTCTTC
>NA|TRBV5-6|TRBJ1-3|TRBD1|14
CASKKQGSGNTIYF
TGTGCCAGCAAAAAACAGGGGTCTGGAAACACCATATATTTT
>NA|TRBV6-2/TRBV6-3|TRBJ1-5|NA|15
CASSYNAYSNQPQHF
TGTGCCAGCAGTTACAATGCCTATAGCAATCAGCCCCAGCATTTT
>NA|TRBV11-2|TRBJ1-1|NA|13
CASSLLGLAEAFF
TGTGCCAGCAGCTTATTGGGGCTGGCTGAAGCTTTCTTT
>NA|TRBV7-6|TRBJ1-4|NA|18
CASSLRPTLLSTNEKLFF
TGTGCCAGCAGCTTACGTCCGACCCTACTCTCAACTAATGAAAAACTGTTTTTT
>NA|TRBV9|TRBJ2-5|TRBD2|17
CASSVDLSSGPQETQYF
TGTGCCAGCAGCGTAGACCTCTCTAGCGGGCCGCAAGAGACCCAGTACTTC
>once|TRBV6-2/TRBV6-3|TRBJ1-5|NA|13
CASSSLGVSPQHF
TGTGCCAGCAGTTCCTTGGGGGTCAGCCCCCAGCATTTT
>NA|TRBV7-3|TRBJ2-3|NA|13
CASSRELQDTQYF
TGTGCCAGCAGCCGGGAGTTGCAGGATACGCAGTATTTT
>NA|TRBV19|TRBJ2-5|TRBD1|15
CASSIDGGQGETQYF
TGTGCCAGTAGTATAGATGGGGGACAGGGGGAGACCCAGTACTTC
>NA|TRBV18|TRBJ2-5|TRBD2|15
CASSLTSGRQETQYF
TGTGCCAGCTCGCTGACTAGCGGGAGACAAGAGACCCAGTACTTC
>NA|TRBV7-3|TRBJ2-1|NA|14
CASSSPGSYNEQFF
TGTGCCAGCAGCTCCCCCGGGTCCTACAATGAGCAGTTCTTC
>NA|TRBV5-6|TRBJ2-7|TRBD1|12
CASRRQGVEQYF
TGTGCCAGCAGAAGACAGGGTGTCGAGCAGTACTTC
>NA|TRBV5-6|TRBJ2-1|TRBD2|16
CASSSLAGGPNSEQFF
TGTGCCAGCAGCTCGTTAGCGGGGGGGCCGAATAGTGAGCAGTTCTTC
>NA|TRBV3-1/TRBV3-2|TRBJ2-3|NA|12
CASSQSDTTQYF
TGTGCCAGCAGCCAGAGTGACACAACGCAGTATTTT
>NA|TRBV19|TRBJ1-1|NA|12
CASSPGRLEAFF
TGTGCCAGTTCGCCAGGACGCCTTGAAGCTTTCTTT
>NA|TRBV5-8|TRBJ2-7|TRBD1|16
CASSLGRWQGVYEQYF
TGTGCCAGCAGCTTAGGCCGCTGGCAGGGGGTCTACGAGCAGTACTTC
>once|TRBV28|TRBJ2-5|NA|14
CASSRGRASETQYF
TGTGCCAGCAGTCGAGGCCGGGCATCAGAGACCCAGTACTTC
>NA|TRBV7-8|TRBJ1-5|NA|14
CASSRDGSNQPQHF
TGTGCCAGCAGTCGGGACGGAAGTAATCAGCCCCAGCATTTT
>NA|TRBV19|TRBJ2-1|NA|16
CASSSTRLVSYNEQFF
TGTGCCAGTAGTAGTACCAGGTTGGTGTCCTACAATGAGCAGTTCTTC
>NA|TRBV12-3/TRBV12-4|TRBJ1-4|NA|13
CASSGQGGEKLFF
TGTGCCAGCAGTGGGCAGGGAGGTGAAAAACTGTTTTTT
>NA|TRBV6-4|TRBJ2-1|TRBD2|16
CASSERGAGGPGEQFF
TGTGCCAGCAGTGAACGCGGTGCGGGAGGGCCAGGTGAGCAGTTCTTC
>NA|TRBV24-1|TRBJ2-1|TRBD2|13
CATSESGGIEQFF
TGTGCCACCAGTGAAAGCGGGGGGATTGAGCAGTTCTTC
>NA|TRBV15|TRBJ1-4|NA|16
CATSREGGRLEKKLFF
TGTGCCACCAGCAGGGAAGGGGGGCGTCTGGAAAAAAAACTGTTTTTT
>NA|TRBV11-2|TRBJ1-1|NA|14
CASAGELVNTEAFF
TGTGCCAGCGCGGGAGAGCTGGTGAACACTGAAGCTTTCTTT
>NA|TRBV2|TRBJ1-1|TRBD1|15
CASSVDRGPSTEAFF
TGTGCCAGCAGTGTGGACAGGGGCCCGAGCACTGAAGCTTTCTTT
>NA|TRBV7-2|TRBJ2-7|NA|15
CASSSSLGSSYEQYF
TGTGCCAGCAGCTCGTCCCTGGGGAGCTCCTACGAGCAGTACTTC
>NA|TRBV28|TRBJ2-7|NA|12
CASSSIRYEQYF
TGTGCCAGCAGTTCGATTCGCTACGAGCAGTACTTC
>NA|TRBV3-1/TRBV3-2|TRBJ2-7|TRBD2|18
CASSRGTSGGVQRGEQYF
TGTGCCAGCAGCCGAGGGACTAGCGGGGGGGTGCAACGAGGAGAGCAGTACTTC
>NA|TRBV29-1|TRBJ2-7|TRBD1|14
CSVGGGQGAYEQYF
TGCAGCGTGGGAGGGGGACAGGGGGCCTACGAGCAGTACTTC